Given below is one TCR beta chain in context. Its antigen is unidentified. This sample is part of a study of cytomegalovirus exposure and HLA in healthy donors. Study-wide results and caveats: In a later analysis, CMV-associated beta chains were mostly HLA-associated, it appeared. Immune exposure information available was restricted to CMV serostatus. In a later analysis, an Asian-associated ancestry cluster reportedly showed fewer N-insertions than the approximately 660-donor mean.

The V and J ends lost 3 bases and 5 bases, in that order; junction bases with no gene match: 6. This CDR3 contains 14 residues. Germline assignment: CDR1 SGHTA and CDR2 FQGNSA. Every donor was a healthy person donating bone marrow. Use of 60 Vbeta and 13 Jbeta primers characterized the PCR. Assay: immunoSEQ multiplex PCR; the TCRdb copy retains only in-frame clones and omits some. Counted here are some 190,000 clones, roughly 87% occurring once; the ten biggest clones make up over 1.5%. V usage is TRBV7-2 and J usage is TRBJ1-2; TRBD1 matches at 7 bases. The receptor was derived from a man aged 35 to 55 in good health and CMV-seronegative. The sample taken for sequencing was PBMCs. The CDR3 DNA reads as TGTGCCAGCAGCTTCGGGACAGCTTATTATGGCTACACCTTC. Translating it yields CASSFGTAYYGYTF.